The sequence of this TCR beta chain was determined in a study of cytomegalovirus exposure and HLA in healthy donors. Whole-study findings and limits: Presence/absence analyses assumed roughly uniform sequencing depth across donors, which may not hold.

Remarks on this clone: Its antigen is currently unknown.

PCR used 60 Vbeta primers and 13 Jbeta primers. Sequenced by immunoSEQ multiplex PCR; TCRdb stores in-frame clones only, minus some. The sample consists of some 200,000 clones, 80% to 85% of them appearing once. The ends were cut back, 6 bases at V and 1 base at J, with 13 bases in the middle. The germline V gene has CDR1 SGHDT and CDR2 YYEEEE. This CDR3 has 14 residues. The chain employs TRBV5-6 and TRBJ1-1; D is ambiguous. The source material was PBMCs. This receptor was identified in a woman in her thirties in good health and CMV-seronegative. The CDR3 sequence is CASTFGVANTEAFF. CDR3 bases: TGTGCCAGCACCTTCGGGGTGGCGAACACTGAAGCTTTCTTT.